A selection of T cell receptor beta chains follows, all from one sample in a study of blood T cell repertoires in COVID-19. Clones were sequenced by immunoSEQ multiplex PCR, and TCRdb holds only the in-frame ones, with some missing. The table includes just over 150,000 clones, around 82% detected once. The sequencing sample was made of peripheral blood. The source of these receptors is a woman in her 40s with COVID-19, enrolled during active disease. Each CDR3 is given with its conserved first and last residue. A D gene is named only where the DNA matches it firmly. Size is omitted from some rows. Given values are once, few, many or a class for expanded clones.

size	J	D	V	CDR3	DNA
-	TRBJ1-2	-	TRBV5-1	CASSLDDTLTYTF	TGCGCCAGCAGCTTGGACGACACCCTAACCTACACCTTC
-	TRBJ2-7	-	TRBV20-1	CSAPSRYEQYF	TGCAGTGCTCCCTCCCGGTACGAGCAGTACTTC
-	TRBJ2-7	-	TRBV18	CASSPRAAGSYEQYF	TGTGCCAGCTCACCACGAGCGGCGGGCTCCTACGAGCAGTACTTC
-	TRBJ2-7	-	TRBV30	CAWRKRGGADEQYF	TGTGCCTGGAGGAAAAGAGGGGGGGCCGACGAGCAGTACTTC
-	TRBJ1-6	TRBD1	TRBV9	CASSVTGSSYNSPLHF	TGTGCCAGCAGCGTGACAGGGAGCTCCTATAATTCACCCCTCCACTTT
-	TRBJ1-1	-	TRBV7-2	CASSERHPHTEAFF	TGTGCCAGCAGCGAGAGACACCCCCACACTGAAGCTTTCTTT
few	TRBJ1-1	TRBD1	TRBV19	CASSWDRNTEAFF	TGTGCCAGTAGCTGGGACAGGAACACTGAAGCTTTCTTT
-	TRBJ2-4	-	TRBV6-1	CASSERVAGPYF	TGTGCCAGCAGTGAGCGGGTCGCGGGACCGTACTTC
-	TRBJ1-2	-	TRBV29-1	CSVLMVAKGGYGYTF	TGCAGCGTCCTCATGGTGGCCAAAGGAGGCTATGGCTACACCTTC
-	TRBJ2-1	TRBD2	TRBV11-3	CASSQTGTRRTNEQFF	TGTGCCAGCAGCCAAACCGGGACTAGACGAACGAATGAGCAGTTCTTC
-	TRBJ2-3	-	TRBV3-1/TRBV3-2	CASSQSRPTADTQYF	TGTGCCAGCAGCCAAAGTCGGCCCACAGCAGATACGCAGTATTTT
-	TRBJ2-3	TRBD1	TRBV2	CASSEQGDEDTQYF	TGTGCCAGCAGTGAACAGGGGGATGAAGATACGCAGTATTTT
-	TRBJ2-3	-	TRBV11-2	CASSLPDTQYF	TGTGCCAGCAGCTTACCGGATACGCAGTATTTT
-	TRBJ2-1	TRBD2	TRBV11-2	CASSSTSGGAAYNEQFF	TGTGCCAGCTCCTCGACCTCCGGGGGGGCCGCCTACAATGAGCAGTTCTTC
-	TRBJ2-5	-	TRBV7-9	CASSTALSGLSRETQYF	TGTGCCAGCAGCACTGCCCTCTCGGGACTCAGTAGAGAGACCCAGTACTTC
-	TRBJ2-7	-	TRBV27	CASSLPHSGEQYF	TGTGCCAGCAGTTTACCTCACAGCGGCGAGCAGTACTTC
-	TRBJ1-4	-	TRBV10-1	CASSAGGDEKLFF	TGCGCCAGCAGTGCGGGGGGCGATGAAAAACTGTTTTTT
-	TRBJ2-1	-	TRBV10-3	CAISEGQGKVPEQFF	TGTGCCATCAGTGAAGGTCAGGGTAAGGTGCCTGAGCAGTTCTTC
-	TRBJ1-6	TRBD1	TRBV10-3	CAISDFLGPGGFNSPLHF	TGTGCCATCAGTGACTTTCTTGGTCCAGGGGGTTTTAATTCACCCCTCCACTTT
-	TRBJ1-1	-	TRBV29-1	CSVVVPVNTEAFF	TGCAGCGTTGTCGTACCAGTAAACACTGAAGCTTTCTTT
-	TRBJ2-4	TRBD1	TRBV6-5	CASSLIRQGRGIQYF	TGTGCCAGCAGTCTAATCCGACAGGGTCGGGGCATTCAGTACTTC
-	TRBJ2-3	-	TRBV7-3	CASSLSLSGSTDTQYF	TGTGCCAGCAGCTTAAGTCTTAGCGGAAGCACAGATACGCAGTATTTT
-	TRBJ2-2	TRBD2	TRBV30	CASSILAGTGELFF	TGTGCCTCCTCAATACTAGCGGGCACCGGGGAGCTGTTTTTT
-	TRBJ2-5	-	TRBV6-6	CASSWGGQEETQYF	TGTGCCAGCAGTTGGGGGGGACAGGAGGAGACCCAGTACTTC
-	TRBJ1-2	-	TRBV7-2	CASSLAPIQGNYGYTF	TGTGCCAGCAGCTTAGCCCCAATACAGGGTAACTATGGCTACACCTTC
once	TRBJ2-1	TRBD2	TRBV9	CASSEGLAGGQTYNEQFF	TGTGCCAGCAGCGAAGGACTAGCGGGGGGGCAGACCTACAATGAGCAGTTCTTC
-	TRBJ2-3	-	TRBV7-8	CASRVTTSTDTQYF	TGTGCCAGCAGGGTTACCACTAGCACAGATACGCAGTATTTT
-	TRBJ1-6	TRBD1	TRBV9	CASSPHADRGPSPLHF	TGTGCCAGCAGCCCGCATGCCGACAGGGGACCATCACCCCTCCACTTT
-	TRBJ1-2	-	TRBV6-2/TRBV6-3	CASSFDTLGGYTF	TGTGCCAGCAGTTTTGACACCTTGGGTGGCTACACCTTC
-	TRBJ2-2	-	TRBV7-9	CASSLLANRGELFF	TGTGCCAGCAGCTTACTTGCGAATCGCGGGGAGCTGTTTTTT
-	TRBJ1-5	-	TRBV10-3	CAISDPRLNQPQHF	TGTGCCATCAGTGACCCTCGACTCAATCAGCCCCAGCATTTT
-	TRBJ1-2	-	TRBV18	CASSPPSESRNGYTF	TGTGCCAGCTCACCGCCGAGTGAGAGCCGAAATGGCTACACCTTC
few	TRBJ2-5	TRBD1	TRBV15	CATSSPYRGLGETQYF	TGTGCCACCAGCAGTCCCTACAGGGGTCTTGGGGAGACCCAGTACTTC
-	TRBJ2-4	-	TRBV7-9	CASTNREAIQYF	TGTGCCAGCACGAACCGGGAAGCAATTCAGTACTTC
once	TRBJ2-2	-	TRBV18	CASSPQDFGELFF	TGTGCCAGCTCACCACAGGACTTCGGGGAGCTGTTTTTT
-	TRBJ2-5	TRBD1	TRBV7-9	CASSLGQGQETQYF	TGTGCCAGCAGCTTAGGACAGGGCCAAGAGACTCAGTACTTC
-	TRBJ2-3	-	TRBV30	CAWSVGGGADTQYF	TGTGCCTGGAGTGTCGGAGGGGGGGCAGATACGCAGTATTTT
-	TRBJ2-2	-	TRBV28	CASRLRAGELFF	TGTGCCAGCAGACTTCGCGCCGGGGAGCTGTTTTTT
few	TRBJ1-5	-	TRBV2	CASSGQGSNQPQHF	TGTGCCAGCAGTGGTCAGGGTTCCAATCAGCCCCAGCATTTT
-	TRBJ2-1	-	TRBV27	CASSFLGGEQFF	TGTGCCAGCAGTTTTCTGGGGGGTGAGCAGTTCTTC
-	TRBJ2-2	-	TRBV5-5	CASSLGPFTGELFF	TGTGCCAGCAGCTTGGGTCCTTTCACCGGGGAGCTGTTTTTT
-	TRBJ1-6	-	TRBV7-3	CASSANSYSPLHF	TGTGCCAGCAGCGCCAATAGCTATTCACCCCTCCACTTT
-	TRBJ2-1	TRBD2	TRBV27	CATYTAGAEYNEQFF	TGTGCCACCTATACGGCGGGAGCAGAATACAATGAGCAGTTCTTC
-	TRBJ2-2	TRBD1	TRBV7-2	CASSLGQGWELFF	TGTGCCAGCAGCTTAGGACAGGGGTGGGAGCTGTTTTTT
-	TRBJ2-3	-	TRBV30	CAWTVGGADTQYF	TGTGCCTGGACGGTTGGAGGGGCAGATACGCAGTATTTT
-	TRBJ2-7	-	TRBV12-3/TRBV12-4	CASSLGSGYEQYF	TGTGCCAGCAGTTTAGGGTCAGGGTACGAGCAGTACTTC
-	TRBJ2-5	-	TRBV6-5	CASLLGGSLETQYF	TGTGCCAGCCTACTTGGCGGGTCCCTAGAGACCCAGTACTTC
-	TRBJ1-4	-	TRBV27	CASSLAGANEKLFF	TGTGCCAGCAGTTTAGCGGGGGCGAATGAAAAACTGTTTTTT
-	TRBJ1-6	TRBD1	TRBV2	CASYQDRGQSYNSPLHF	TGTGCCAGCTATCAGGACAGGGGGCAATCCTATAATTCACCCCTCCACTTT
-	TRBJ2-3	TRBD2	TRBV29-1	CSVVPQRGVVDTQYF	TGCAGCGTTGTTCCCCAGCGGGGGGTTGTAGATACGCAGTATTTT
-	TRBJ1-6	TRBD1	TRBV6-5	CASSYPPGTGNSPLHF	TGTGCCAGCAGTTACCCGCCCGGGACAGGGAATTCACCCCTCCACTTT
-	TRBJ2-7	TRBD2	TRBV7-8	CASSPKREDNEQYF	TGTGCCAGCAGCCCGAAGCGGGAGGATAACGAGCAGTACTTC
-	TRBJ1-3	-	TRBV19	CASSPQGTGNTIYF	TGTGCCAGTAGTCCGCAGGGGACTGGAAACACCATATATTTT
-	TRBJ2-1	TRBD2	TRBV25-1	CASSGGASGSSYNEQFF	TGTGCCAGCAGTGGGGGGGCTAGCGGGAGTTCCTACAATGAGCAGTTCTTC